One and the same sample provided the 27 T cell receptor beta chains below, sequenced in a study of shared clonotypes between healthy human individuals. Some clones are missing from TCRdb's copy, which holds only in-frame ones; the method was immunoSEQ multiplex PCR. The table has about 490,000 clones, about 80% seen once. Sequencing used PBMCs. These receptors were obtained from a woman aged 40-49 years in good health. Some clones in this sample may be carry-over from other donors' samples.

The chain has TRBV5-4 and TRBJ1-2, with 8 bases matching TRBD1. The J segment lost 1 base and the V segment lost 0 bases, leaving 2 bases of the junction unmatched. Germline values: CDR1 SGHNT, CDR2 YYREEE (reference sequence). CDR3 length: 15 amino acids. CDR3 sequence (DNA): TGTGCCAGCAGCTTGGGACAGGGGCTTAACTATGGCTACACCTTC. Amino acid sequence: CASSLGQGLNYGYTF.

This clone was seen just once. The CDR3 sequence: CASSRGSAGDTQYF. CDR3 in DNA: TGTGCCAGCAGTAGAGGCAGCGCAGGAGATACGCAGTATTTT. V gene TRBV27 combines with J gene TRBJ2-3, with no clear D. Germline loops: CDR1 MNHEY, CDR2 SMNVEV (reference sequence). Trimming removed 5 bases from V and 5 bases from J, with 14 bases in between. This CDR3 spans 14 amino acids.

This clone has more than one count but fewer than ten. The chain uses TRBV9 and TRBJ2-1; 10 bases match TRBD2. V trimming: 3 bases; J trimming: 9 bases; junction bases outside the gene matches: 9. The CDR3 totals 15 residues. CDR1 is SGDLS, CDR2 YYNGEE, per germline. The CDR3 sequence: CASSALAGGSGEQFF. Here the CDR3 DNA reads TGTGCCAGCAGCGCGTTAGCGGGAGGTAGTGGTGAGCAGTTCTTC.

A few counts support this clone. This chain uses TRBV6-5 with TRBJ2-7; 11 bases fit TRBD1. The CDR3 runs 13 residues. V trimming: 7 bases; J trimming: 6 bases; junction bases outside the gene matches: 5. Germline lookup yields CDR1 MNHEY and CDR2 SVGAGI. CDR3 in amino acids: CASTGTGGVEQYF. The DNA of the CDR3 is TGTGCCAGCACGGGGACAGGGGGTGTCGAGCAGTACTTC.

This clone has more than one count but fewer than ten. The DNA of the CDR3 is TGTGCCAGCAGCCCGGGGACAGGGGTCTCTGGGGCCAACGTCCTGACTTTC. The encoded protein is CASSPGTGVSGANVLTF. The chain links TRBV9 to TRBJ2-6; TRBD1 matches at 10 bases. With V trimmed by 4 bases and J by 0 bases, 4 bases remained unmatched. The CDR3 loop spans 17 amino acids. Germline V gene data show CDR1 as SGDLS and CDR2 as YYNGEE.

This clone came up once. The chain employs TRBV6-4 and TRBJ2-3; D gene unclear. V lost 5 bases and J 7 bases, leaving 16 bases between the germline ends. The CDR3 spans 14 residues. The V gene's germline CDR1 is MRHNA and CDR2 SNTAGT. CDR3 coding DNA: TGTGCCAGCAGTATAGCACCCGAGGTCCATACGCAGTATTTT. It is translated as CASSIAPEVHTQYF.

This rearrangement joins TRBV30 to TRBJ2-1; D is undetermined. Trimming cost V 8 bases and J 9 bases, with 17 bases left between them. CDR3 length: 12 amino acids. CDR1 is GTSNPN and CDR2 is SVGIG in the germline V gene (reference sequence). CDR3 nucleotides: TGTGCCCGAGGAGAACCGGACGTTGAGCAGTTCTTC. Translating it yields CARGEPDVEQFF.

J is TRBJ2-3 and V is TRBV11-2, with D perhaps given as TRBD1 or TRBD2 (5 bases each). This CDR3 is built from 15 residues. V gave up 2 bases and J gave up 1 base, with 10 bases separating them. Germline CDR1 reads SGHAT; CDR2 reads FQNNGV. The CDR3 loop is CASSLPGTRTDTQYF. The CDR3 nucleotides are TGTGCCAGCAGCTTACCCGGGACCCGCACAGATACGCAGTATTTT.

The rearrangement links TRBV28 to TRBJ2-1; TRBD2 aligns across 9 bases. CDR1 is MDHEN, CDR2 SYDVKM, per germline. V lost 2 bases to trimming and J lost 9 bases; unmatched junction nucleotides: 8. This CDR3 has 15 amino acids. CDR3 amino acids: CASSLRGGRALEQFF. As DNA, the CDR3 is TGTGCCAGCAGTTTAAGGGGCGGGAGGGCCCTTGAGCAGTTCTTC.

In this sample, this clone turned up a few times. This chain joins TRBV27 and TRBJ1-1; TRBD1 is a possible D gene (5 bases). Germline CDR1 reads MNHEY; CDR2 reads SMNVEV (reference sequence). V gave up 2 bases and J gave up 1 base, with 17 bases separating them. The CDR3 is 17 amino acids. CDR3: CASSLTPGQRGNTEAFF. The DNA for the CDR3 is TGTGCCAGCAGTTTAACCCCAGGACAAAGGGGGAACACTGAAGCTTTCTTT.

This clone is a singleton in its sample. This rearrangement joins TRBV7-2 to TRBJ2-3, with TRBD2 matching over 14 bases. Germline V gene data show CDR1 as SGHTA and CDR2 as FQGNSA. The CDR3 covers 18 residues. V shed 3 bases, J shed 2 bases, and the junction held 7 bases outside the gene matches. For the CDR3, the DNA is TGTGCCAGCAGCTTTCGCGCGACTAGCGGGAGGGACACAGATACGCAGTATTTT. This encodes CASSFRATSGRDTDTQYF.

In its sample, this clone was seen a few times. The chain joins TRBV6-6 to TRBJ1-4; D gene unclear. The V and J ends lost 2 bases and 0 bases respectively, with 7 bases between them. This CDR3 comprises 15 residues. The germline gives CDR1 MNHNY, CDR2 SVGAGI (reference sequence). The DNA of the CDR3 is TGTGCCAGCAGTTACAAGGGCTCAACTAATGAAAAACTGTTTTTT. Translation gives CASSYKGSTNEKLFF.

This clone has more than one count but fewer than ten. The V call is TRBV5-4, the J call TRBJ2-7; the match to TRBD2 covers 8 bases. The trim removed 5 bases at V and 5 bases at J, leaving 9 bases unmatched. CDR1 is SGHNT and CDR2 is YYREEE in the germline V gene (reference sequence). This CDR3 contains 14 residues. CDR3 loop: CASSRGGIDNEQYF. The CDR3 region has the DNA TGTGCCAGCAGTCGGGGGGGTATCGATAACGAGCAGTACTTC. The variable domain in full, completed from reference TRBV5-4 and TRBJ2-7, reads ETGVTQSPTHLIKTRGQQVTLRCSSQSGHNTVSWYQQALGQGPQFIFQYYREEENGRGNFPPRFSGLQFPNYSSELNVNALELDDSALYLCASSRGGIDNEQYFGPGTRLTVT.

The rearrangement joins TRBV2 to TRBJ1-5; no firm D call. Trimming pared 6 bases from V and 0 bases from J, leaving 6 bases between. The CDR3 sequence is 13 residues long. Per the germline V gene, CDR1 is SNHLY and CDR2 is FYNNEI. The CDR3 loop reads CASSLYSNQPQHF. The CDR3 DNA reads TGTGCCAGCAGCCTGTATAGCAATCAGCCCCAGCATTTT.

J is TRBJ1-6 and V is TRBV30; D unclear. Looked up from germline, CDR1 is GTSNPN and CDR2 is SVGIG (reference sequence). The V end was cut by 0 bases, the J end by 8 bases, with 11 bases between. The CDR3 runs 14 residues. The CDR3 DNA sequence: TGTGCCTGGAGTGTAGGTCTTGGGGATTCACCCCTCCACTTT. This translates into CAWSVGLGDSPLHF.

This chain connects TRBV15 to TRBJ2-5, with 8 positions matching TRBD1. V shed 3 bases, J shed 2 bases, and the junction held 11 bases outside the gene matches. The CDR3 runs 17 residues. The V gene's germline CDR1 is LNHNV and CDR2 YYDKDF (reference sequence). The CDR3 sequence: CATSRRWLGTGQETQYF. The DNA of the CDR3 is TGTGCCACCAGCAGGAGATGGTTGGGGACAGGACAAGAGACCCAGTACTTC.

The chain recombines TRBV7-4 with TRBJ2-7, with TRBD2 matching over 7 bases. Germline values: CDR1 SGHVT, CDR2 SQSDAQ. V was clipped by 4 bases and J by 7 bases; unmatched bases: 16. CDR3 length equals 16 residues. The CDR3 DNA sequence: TGTGCCAGCAGCTCCGGACTAGTCTCCCCCTCCTGGGAGCAGTACTTC. It codes for CASSSGLVSPSWEQYF.

Concerning this clone itself: A much more abundant neighbour one base away suggests this may be a read error. The sample carries other DNA sequences with the same CDR3. The CDR3 loop is CASSLGASGGTYEQYF. The CDR3 nucleotides read TGCGCCAGCAGCTTAGGAGCGAGCGGGGGAACCTACGAGCAGTACTTC. This chain connects TRBV13 to TRBJ2-7; 8 positions match TRBD2. CDR3 length equals 16 residues. Per germline, CDR1 PRHDT and CDR2 FYEKMQ (reference sequence).

This clone appeared once. V and J are TRBV29-1 and TRBJ2-2; no clear D gene. Looked up from germline, CDR1 is SQVTM and CDR2 is ANQGSEA. Trimming stripped 8 bases from V and 2 bases from J, with 15 bases between. The CDR3 covers 14 residues. CDR3 amino acids: CSTATPGNTGELFF. The CDR3 coding sequence is TGCAGCACAGCCACCCCCGGAAACACCGGGGAGCTGTTTTTT.

The chain carries TRBV19 and TRBJ2-2; D is possibly TRBD1 (7 bases). Germline CDR1 and CDR2: LNHDA and SQIVND (reference sequence). The CDR3 totals 13 residues. The V end was cut by 6 bases, the J end by 9 bases, with 14 bases between. CDR3 protein: CASRRQGGRELFF. For the CDR3, the DNA is TGTGCCAGTAGGCGACAGGGAGGCCGGGAGCTGTTTTTT.

As to this clone: This may arise from a read error, as a much more abundant clone is one base away. The sample contains more than one DNA sequence encoding this CDR3. The chain couples TRBV5-1 to TRBJ2-7, with 13 bases identical to TRBD2. Trimming took 0 bases from V and 2 from J; bases not matched to a gene: 14. Germline lookup yields CDR1 SGHRS and CDR2 YFSETQ. The CDR3 spans 20 residues. The CDR3 is CASSLDWGLAGLTPTYEQYF. The CDR3 DNA follows: TGCGCCAGCAGCTTGGACTGGGGACTAGCGGGGCTCACCCCCACCTACGAGCAGTACTTC. Variable domain in full (rest from reference TRBV5-1 and TRBJ2-7): KAGVTQTPRYLIKTRGQQVTLSCSPISGHRSVSWYQQTPGQGLQFLFEYFSETQRNKGNFPGRFSGRQFSNSRSEMNVSTLELGDSALYLCASSLDWGLAGLTPTYEQYFGPGTRLTVT.

The chain carries TRBV6-5 and TRBJ1-2, with a possible D match to TRBD1 (5 bases). The length of the CDR3 is 13 residues. V lost 7 bases and J lost 4, with 13 bases in between. Germline CDR1 MNHEY, CDR2 SVGAGI. The CDR3 DNA reads TGTGCCAGCAACGACGGGACGGTCTATGGCTACACCTTC. This translates into CASNDGTVYGYTF.

The chain is built from TRBV19 and TRBJ2-5; 7 nucleotides align to TRBD1. The CDR3 runs 15 residues. The germline CDR1 and CDR2 sequences are LNHDA and SQIVND (reference sequence). Losses at the gene ends were 1 base for V and 2 bases for J; bases not matched to a gene: 4. The CDR3 DNA reads TGTGCCAGTAGTATAGCTAGGGGGCGGCAAGAGACCCAGTACTTC. It translates to CASSIARGRQETQYF.

The chain uses TRBV19 and TRBJ2-6; tentatively, D is TRBD1 or TRBD2 (5 bases each). CDR1 LNHDA and CDR2 SQIVND come from the germline V gene (reference sequence). The V gene lost 8 bases and the J gene lost 2 bases, with 19 bases spanning the gap. The CDR3 spans 17 residues. The CDR3 DNA is TGTGCCAGTGGGGCGGCAGGGAGATTAGCTGGGGCCAACGTCCTGACTTTC. This gives the protein CASGAAGRLAGANVLTF.

This chain joins TRBV7-2 and TRBJ2-3, with unresolved D. The CDR3 has 14 residues. Germline CDR1 is SGHTA and CDR2 is FQGNSA. V was pared by 4 bases and J by 6 bases, with 14 bases between. The CDR3 DNA sequence: TGTGCCAGCAGCTCCGGGCTCCGCCTTGATACGCAGTATTTT. Its translation is CASSSGLRLDTQYF.

The genes are TRBV27 and TRBJ2-4; D is ambiguous. From germline, CDR1 is MNHEY and CDR2 SMNVEV (reference sequence). V dropped 0 bases and J dropped 0 bases, with 9 bases sitting between them. This CDR3 is 16 amino acids long. The CDR3 spells CASSLSIGLAKNIQYF. The CDR3 region has the DNA TGTGCCAGCAGTTTATCGATAGGCCTAGCCAAAAACATTCAGTACTTC.

About this clone itself: This may stem from a read error, because a much larger clone lies one nucleotide away. The CDR3 does not close with the conserved phenylalanine or tryptophan, likely indicating a read error. The chain couples TRBV30 to TRBJ2-7, with D possibly being TRBD2 (6 bases). V was cut by 2 bases and J by 3 bases, with 14 bases left in between. Germline loops: CDR1 GTSNPN, CDR2 SVGIG (reference sequence). There are 14 residues in the CDR3. CDR3 DNA sequence: TGTGCCTGGAGTTGGACCCCGGGGGTCTACGAGCAGTACTCC. It encodes CAWSWTPGVYEQYS.